Listed here are 19 T cell receptor beta chains from one sample, sequenced in a study of OX40 agonist ivuxolimab in advanced cancers. The method was immunoSEQ multiplex PCR; TCRdb's version includes in-frame clones alone and lacks a portion of them. Here the sample spans over 40,000 clones, 75% to 90% being singletons. The sample consisted of CD4+ or CD8+ T cells sorted from blood, taken in a trial of the OX40 agonist ivuxolimab. These receptors all stem from an adult with an advanced solid tumor such as melanoma, head and neck, liver or kidney cancer.

This clone was seen just once. This sequence joins TRBV15 and TRBJ2-7; D is perhaps TRBD1 or TRBD2 (6 bases each). Germline values: CDR1 LNHNV, CDR2 YYDKDF (reference sequence). This CDR3 is built from 15 residues. V was trimmed by 1 base and J by 2 bases, leaving 12 bases between them. CDR3 DNA: TGTGCCACCAGCAGAGGAAAAGGGGGGCCCTACGAGCAGTACTTC. Its translation: CATSRGKGGPYEQYF.

Concerning this clone itself: One junction end disagrees with the germline gene, perhaps due to a read error. The chain recombines TRBV4-1 with TRBJ2-3; D is possibly TRBD1 or TRBD2 (6 bases each). Germline CDR1 MGHRA, CDR2 YSYEKL. This CDR3 comprises 13 residues. The CDR3: CASSHRKPRGDDF. The CDR3 DNA follows: TGCGCCAGCAGCCACCGAAAACCGAGGGGGGACGATTTT.

The V gene is TRBV4-3, the J gene TRBJ2-7; D is possibly TRBD1 (6 bases). Trimming cost V 0 bases and J 0 bases, with 12 bases left between them. The CDR3 spans 16 residues. CDR1 LGHNA and CDR2 YSLEER come from the germline V gene. The CDR3 nucleotides read TGCGCCAGCAGCCAAGAATGGAGACAGGACTCCTACGAGCAGTACTTC. This encodes CASSQEWRQDSYEQYF.

This clone was seen only a few times. J is TRBJ1-1 and V is TRBV10-3, with D possibly TRBD1 on 5 matching bases. In germline, CDR1 is ENHRY, CDR2 SYGVKD. CDR3 length: 13 amino acids. The ends were cut back, 11 bases at V and 3 bases at J, with 16 bases in the middle. The CDR3 region has the DNA TGTGCCGCCTTGTCGGGGCCTGACACTGAAGCTTTCTTT. Translated, it gives CAALSGPDTEAFF.

The rearrangement links TRBV2 to TRBJ2-3; 16 nucleotides agree with TRBD2. The CDR3 is 16 amino acids. V was pared by 7 bases and J by 7 bases, with 8 bases of the junction left unmatched. Germline V gene sequence: CDR1 SNHLY, CDR2 FYNNEI. The CDR3 here is CASTAGLAGGENTQYF. Written as DNA, the CDR3 is TGTGCCAGCACCGCGGGACTAGCGGGAGGGGAGAATACGCAGTATTTT. Full variable domain (remainder filled in from reference TRBV2 and TRBJ2-3): EPEVTQTPSHQVTQMGQEVILRCVPISNHLYFYWYRQILGQKVEFLVSFYNNEISEKSEIFDDQFSVERPDGSNFTLKIRSTKLEDSAMYFCASTAGLAGGENTQYFGPGTRLTVL.

This rearrangement joins TRBV5-8 to TRBJ2-1, with TRBD1 as a possible D gene (6 bases). This CDR3 has 18 amino acids. Trimming stripped 4 bases from V and 0 bases from J, with 20 bases between. CDR1 is SGHTS, CDR2 YDEGEE, per germline. CDR3 bases: TGTGCCAGCAGCCCAGGACAGCTTCACCCAAGCTCCTACAATGAGCAGTTCTTC. It yields the protein CASSPGQLHPSSYNEQFF.

V is TRBV5-1 and J is TRBJ2-1; 12 bases align to TRBD2. Germline V gives CDR1 SGHRS, CDR2 YFSETQ. Trimming removed 4 bases from V and 0 bases from J; junction bases left unmatched: 2. CDR3 length: 16 residues. The CDR3 DNA reads as TGCGCCAGCAGCCCGACTAGCGGGAGCTCCTACAATGAGCAGTTCTTC. It encodes CASSPTSGSSYNEQFF.

This clone was seen only once. The chain is built from TRBV10-3 and TRBJ1-2, with 8 bases matching TRBD1. The CDR3 consists of 15 residues. CDR1 and CDR2 from the germline V gene are ENHRY and SYGVKD. The V and J ends lost 6 bases and 5 bases, in that order; junction bases with no gene match: 11. CDR3 DNA sequence: TGTGCCATCAGATTGGACAGGGCAAGGGTATATGGCTACACCTTC. This encodes CAIRLDRARVYGYTF.

This chain links TRBV14 with TRBJ1-5, with 11 bases lining up with TRBD1. This CDR3 spans 15 amino acids. The germline CDR1 and CDR2 sequences are SGHDN and FVKESK. The V and J ends lost 6 bases and 5 bases, in that order; junction bases with no gene match: 6. The CDR3 loop is CASSPDRGQDQPQHF. Written as DNA, the CDR3 is TGTGCCAGCAGTCCGGACAGGGGGCAGGATCAGCCCCAGCATTTT. Using reference TRBV14 and TRBJ1-5 for the parts outside the CDR3, the full variable domain is EAGVTQFPSHSVIEKGQTVTLRCDPISGHDNLYWYRRVMGKEIKFLLHFVKESKQDESGMPNNRFLAERTGGTYSTLKVQPAELEDSGVYFCASSPDRGQDQPQHFGDGTRLSIL.

V gene TRBV19 combines with J gene TRBJ2-6; 9 positions agree with TRBD1. The CDR3 length is 16 residues. Germline lookup yields CDR1 LNHDA and CDR2 SQIVND (reference sequence). J lost 5 bases, V lost 10 bases, and 12 bases had no gene match. The CDR3 DNA reads as TGTGCCACCTCCGGGACAGGGAGATCTTGGGCCAACGTCCTGACTTTC. Its protein product is CATSGTGRSWANVLTF.

The V and J genes are TRBV7-2 and TRBJ1-6, with 10 bases lining up with TRBD1. Germline-derived CDR1 and CDR2 are SGHTA and FQGNSA. This CDR3 is 16 amino acids long. Unmatched junction bases numbered 4, after V lost 1 base and J lost 7 bases. The CDR3 protein is CASSLDGTGVNSPLHF. CDR3 nucleotide sequence: TGTGCCAGCAGCTTAGATGGGACAGGGGTGAATTCACCCCTCCACTTT.

The sample holds one count of this clone. The gene calls are TRBV27 and TRBJ1-2, with 7 positions matching TRBD1. The CDR3 runs to 13 residues. The V gene's germline CDR1 is MNHEY and CDR2 SMNVEV (reference sequence). The V segment lost 3 bases and the J segment 7 bases; nucleotides outside the gene matches: 5. This CDR3 is CASSFRGQGGYTF. CDR3 DNA sequence: TGTGCCAGCAGTTTTAGGGGGCAAGGTGGCTACACCTTC.

V gene TRBV2 combines with J gene TRBJ2-3; 8 bases are a match to TRBD1. The germline CDR1 and CDR2 sequences are SNHLY and FYNNEI. Trimming removed 9 bases from V and 2 bases from J; junction bases left unmatched: 10. The CDR3 is made up of 15 amino acids. CDR3 nucleotides: TGTGCCAGGTCTCCGGGACAGGCTTACACAGATACGCAGTATTTT. Translated: CARSPGQAYTDTQYF.

The chain has TRBV28 and TRBJ1-1; D is uncertain. Germline loops: CDR1 MDHEN, CDR2 SYDVKM. V was pared by 2 bases and J by 8 bases, with 9 bases between. This CDR3 comprises 12 residues. Written as DNA, the CDR3 is TGTGCCAGCAGTTTAATCAAAGAAGAAGCTTTCTTT. Residues: CASSLIKEEAFF.

The chain recombines TRBV4-1 with TRBJ2-7; D unresolved. The CDR3 spans 13 residues. The V gene's germline CDR1 is MGHRA and CDR2 YSYEKL. The V end was cut by 1 base, the J end by 3 bases, with 7 bases between. The CDR3 here is CASSQVPGYEQYF. The CDR3 DNA is TGCGCCAGCAGCCAAGTTCCGGGCTACGAGCAGTACTTC.

The J gene is TRBJ2-5, the V gene TRBV5-4; TRBD2 aligns across 8 bases. CDR1 and CDR2 from the germline V gene are SGHNT and YYREEE (reference sequence). This CDR3 comprises 14 residues. With V trimmed by 1 base and J by 5 bases, 4 bases remained unmatched. Here the CDR3 reads CASSLSGGGETQYF. In DNA, the CDR3 is TGTGCCAGCAGCTTGAGCGGGGGTGGGGAGACCCAGTACTTC.

J is TRBJ1-6 and V is TRBV6-1; TRBD1 might be the D (6 bases). Germline values: CDR1 MNHNS, CDR2 SASEGT. This CDR3 region has 19 residues. Trimming removed 2 bases at V and 0 bases at J, with 17 bases between. The CDR3 nucleotides read TGTGCCAGCAGTGAACAGGGGCCGTTCATGAGCTCCTATAATTCACCCCTCCACTTT. Translated, it gives CASSEQGPFMSSYNSPLHF.

This clone was seen a few times. CDR3 region: CASRSRQGKSTF. CDR3 nucleotide sequence: TGTGCCAGTAGATCAAGACAGGGAAAGTCCACCTTC. This chain links TRBV19 with TRBJ1-2; 7 positions agree with TRBD1. Germline loops: CDR1 LNHDA, CDR2 SQIVND (reference sequence). CDR3 length equals 12 residues. V was pared by 6 bases and J by 13 bases, with 11 bases of the junction left unmatched.

The rearrangement joins TRBV6-1 to TRBJ2-1; TRBD2 aligns across 10 bases. CDR3 length equals 15 residues. CDR1 MNHNS and CDR2 SASEGT come from the germline V gene. J gave up 5 bases and V 10 bases, and 11 bases lay outside the gene matches. CDR3 coding DNA: TGTGCCACCTACGAGGGACTAGCGATTGACAATGAGCAGTTCTTC. Its protein product is CATYEGLAIDNEQFF.